Detailed here is one T cell receptor (beta chain). Its antigen is as yet unknown. The sample originates from a study of STAT5B mutations in CD4+ large granular lymphocyte leukemia. The CDR3 length is 15 residues. Germline V gene data show CDR1 as MGHRA and CDR2 as YSYEKL. The V gene lost 1 base and the J gene lost 2 bases, with 12 bases spanning the gap. Study-wide findings and caveats: Higher CD4+ than CD8+ T-LGLL clonality might reflect small sample size. 8/27 top patient clones versus 2/35 control clones were TRBV06-family.

The authors' processing: A productive frequency of 2.59 x 10-5 was the lowest detectable. Generated by immunoSEQ multiplex PCR, the TCRdb table keeps only in-frame clones and is missing some. V, J and clone size derive from that table, while D and trimming were established from the DNA sequence. This sample has just under 20,000 clones, with approximately 84% found just once. The sample taken for sequencing was CD4+ T cells from blood buffy coats. The chain has TRBV4-1 and TRBJ2-7, with D possibly called TRBD1 or TRBD2 (5 bases each). This clonotype was sampled from a human donor in good health. The CDR3: CASSQVRGRTYEQYF. The CDR3 region has the DNA TGCGCCAGCAGCCAAGTAAGGGGACGGACCTACGAGCAGTACTTC.